These T cell receptor beta chains were read from a single sample in a study of blood T cell repertoires in COVID-19. Assay used: immunoSEQ multiplex PCR; TCRdb lists only in-frame clones, some missing. Among about 400,000 clones listed, around 92% were seen once. Sequenced input: PBMCs or T cells enriched from blood (not recorded which). The receptors stem from a woman under 40 who had recovered from COVID-19. Each CDR3 is given with its conserved first and last residue.

v_call: TRBV27; cdr3_aa: CASSWAGGTDTQYF
v_call: TRBV27; cdr3_aa: CASSLSGDTDTQYF
v_call: TRBV23-1; cdr3_aa: CASSQTRGKGDEQYF
v_call: TRBV9; cdr3_aa: CASSETSGRAGDTQYF
v_call: TRBV30; cdr3_aa: CAWSGGEILNYGYTF
v_call: TRBV25-1; cdr3_aa: CASSEFEGSGYTF
v_call: TRBV7-7; cdr3_aa: CASSPFRGSGSTDTQYF
v_call: TRBV28; cdr3_aa: CASSHGTLYEQYF
v_call: TRBV7-9; cdr3_aa: CASSPTRGSFTDTQYF
v_call: TRBV9; cdr3_aa: CASSVGEATVYGYTF
v_call: TRBV11-2; cdr3_aa: CASRAIQGRYEQYF
v_call: TRBV11-1; cdr3_aa: CASSLTSGTGGVGYTF
v_call: TRBV11-3; cdr3_aa: CASSEGQAGAEAFF
v_call: TRBV29-1; cdr3_aa: CSVQIGGQSSYEQYF
v_call: TRBV24-1; cdr3_aa: CATSDLGTGGAFF
v_call: TRBV7-9; cdr3_aa: CASSLDLNYGYTF
v_call: TRBV21-1; cdr3_aa: CASSGRTDRWGYTF
v_call: TRBV7-8; cdr3_aa: CASSLAPPASGLNEQFF
v_call: TRBV27; cdr3_aa: CASSLTSLGVYNSPLHF
v_call: TRBV5-1; cdr3_aa: CASSASGVANTGELFF
v_call: TRBV28; cdr3_aa: CASSLRDEQYF